Listed here are 5 T cell receptor beta chains from one sample, sequenced in a study of blood T cell repertoires in COVID-19. Data came from immunoSEQ multiplex PCR; TCRdb stores just in-frame clones and leaves some out. Among tens of thousands of clones listed, around 84% were seen once. The material sequenced was peripheral blood. These TCRs come from a human donor in a cohort sampled during active COVID-19.

The CDR3 DNA is TGTGCCAGCAGTTTAACGCAGACTAGCGGGAGCGCATGGTACGAGCAGTACTTC. It is translated as CASSLTQTSGSAWYEQYF. This rearrangement joins TRBV27 to TRBJ2-7; 12 nucleotides agree with TRBD2. V gave up 2 bases and J gave up 4 bases; unmatched junction bases: 12. Germline V lookup: CDR1 MNHEY, CDR2 SMNVEV (reference sequence). CDR3 length: 18 residues.

The rearrangement uses TRBV27 and TRBJ2-1, with D unclear. V lost 3 bases, J lost 2 bases, and 8 bases lay in between. The V gene's germline CDR1 is MNHEY and CDR2 SMNVEV (reference sequence). The length of the CDR3 is 14 residues. The CDR3 coding sequence is TGTGCCAGCAGTTTGGCGGTTACCTACAATGAGCAGTTCTTC. Translated, it gives CASSLAVTYNEQFF.

This sequence joins TRBV7-9 and TRBJ1-4, with a tentative D call TRBD1 (6 bases). Germline values: CDR1 SEHNR, CDR2 FQNEAQ (reference sequence). Trimming left V 3 bases short and J 5 bases short, with 13 bases between. This CDR3 region has 15 residues. CDR3 sequence: CASSFSAGENEKLFF. The DNA for the CDR3 is TGTGCCAGCAGCTTCTCCGCAGGGGAGAATGAAAAACTGTTTTTT.

J is TRBJ2-3 and V is TRBV4-3; no clear D gene. CDR3 length: 14 residues. The V end lost 0 bases, the J end lost 0 bases, and 4 bases lay between the germline ends. Germline CDR1 LGHNA, CDR2 YSLEER. The CDR3 spells CASSQDSSTDTQYF. CDR3 DNA sequence: TGCGCCAGCAGCCAAGACTCTAGCACAGATACGCAGTATTTT.

V usage is TRBV7-2 and J usage is TRBJ2-3; D not certain. CDR1 is SGHTA and CDR2 is FQGNSA in the germline V gene. Trimming took 5 bases from V and 4 from J, leaving 13 bases between them. The CDR3 extends over 14 amino acids. CDR3 coding DNA: TGTGCCAGCAGCCTTGTAGGCGGCGCAGATACGCAGTATTTT. It specifies CASSLVGGADTQYF.